The rows below give T cell receptor beta chains drawn from one sample of a study of CD8+CD57+ T cells in acquired aplastic anemia. TCRdb redid the calling of the reads with MiXCR, one entry per CDR3 protein. The sample contains 60,000 to 75,000 distinct CDR3 sequences, less than 65% of which appear only once. Input material: sorted CD4+, CD8+, or CD8+CD57+ T cells (not recorded which) from PBMCs. Receptor source: a human donor in good health, serving as a control. The CDR3 runs from the conserved cysteine through the conserved F or W. D genes are given only for firm matches. Not every row has a clone size; where given, it reads once, few, many or a size class.

clone size,V gene,J gene,D gene,CDR3 protein,CDR3 DNA
-,TRBV12-3/TRBV12-4,TRBJ2-7,TRBD2,CASRLSGSSEQYF,TGTGCCAGCAGACTGAGCGGGAGCAGTGAGCAGTACTTC
-,TRBV19,TRBJ1-2,-,CASKKGQATNYGYTF,TGTGCCAGTAAGAAGGGGCAGGCCACTAACTATGGCTACACCTTC
once,TRBV11-2,TRBJ2-1,-,CASSIVGGPYNEQFF,TGTGCCAGTAGTATTGTTGGGGGGCCGTACAATGAGCAGTTCTTC
many,TRBV9,TRBJ2-5,-,CASSVSRSGTQYF,TGTGCCAGCAGCGTATCTCGGTCAGGGACCCAGTACTTC
medium-sized,TRBV7-9,TRBJ2-5,-,CASSLKETQYF,TGTGCCAGCAGCTTGAAGGAGACCCAGTACTTC
many,TRBV19,TRBJ1-5,-,CASSIGDNQPQHF,TGTGCCAGTAGTATTGGGGATAATCAGCCCCAGCATTTT
-,TRBV29-1,TRBJ1-2,-,CSVVGDPIVYGYTF,TGCAGCGTGGTTGGCGACCCAATAGTCTATGGCTACACCTTC
many,TRBV6-1,TRBJ1-2,TRBD1,CASSETGTGLYGYTF,TGTGCCAGCAGTGAGACCGGGACAGGCCTCTATGGCTACACCTTC
-,TRBV2,TRBJ1-1,-,CASSEAGANTEAFF,TGTGCCAGCAGTGAGGCGGGGGCCAACACTGAAGCTTTCTTT
many,TRBV11-3,TRBJ2-5,TRBD2,CASSSSGLASSTQYF,TGTGCCAGCAGCTCTTCGGGACTAGCGAGCAGTACCCAGTACTTC
-,TRBV20-1,TRBJ1-2,TRBD1,CSASLQGSHGYTF,TGCAGTGCTAGCTTACAGGGGAGTCACGGCTACACCTTC
-,TRBV7-2,TRBJ2-3,-,CASSAFTDTQYF,TGTGCCAGCAGCGCCTTCACAGATACGCAGTATTTT
-,TRBV18,TRBJ2-7,TRBD2,CASSAGTSETYEQYF,TGTGCCAGCTCGGCCGGGACTAGTGAAACCTACGAGCAGTACTTC
many,TRBV20-1,TRBJ2-7,-,CSARDKDGLYEQYF,TGCAGTGCTAGAGATAAAGACGGGTTATACGAGCAGTACTTC
-,TRBV5-1,TRBJ2-5,TRBD2,CASSLFSGGAIQETQYF,TGCGCCAGCAGCTTGTTTAGCGGGGGAGCAATCCAAGAGACCCAGTACTTC
-,TRBV7-9,TRBJ1-6,-,CASSLQGRNNSPLHF,TGTGCCAGCAGCTTACAGGGCCGCAATAATTCACCCCTCCACTTT
-,TRBV25-1,TRBJ2-1,-,CATARAGKNEQFF,TGTGCCACCGCCCGGGCTGGCAAAAATGAGCAGTTCTTC
-,TRBV2,TRBJ2-1,-,CASRRGENNEQFF,TGTGCCAGCAGACGTGGAGAGAACAATGAGCAGTTCTTC
-,TRBV28,TRBJ1-4,TRBD1,CASSQTPGGSEKLFF,TGTGCCAGCAGTCAAACCCCAGGGGGAAGTGAAAAACTGTTTTTT
-,TRBV15,TRBJ2-5,-,CATSRDRETQYF,TGTGCCACCAGCAGAGATAGAGAGACCCAGTACTTC
-,TRBV2,TRBJ1-2,-,CASSAGGGYGYTF,TGTGCCAGCAGTGCGGGGGGAGGCTATGGCTACACCTTC
-,TRBV28,TRBJ1-1,-,CASNNGGVTEAFF,TGTGCCAGCAATAATGGGGGGGTCACTGAAGCTTTCTTT